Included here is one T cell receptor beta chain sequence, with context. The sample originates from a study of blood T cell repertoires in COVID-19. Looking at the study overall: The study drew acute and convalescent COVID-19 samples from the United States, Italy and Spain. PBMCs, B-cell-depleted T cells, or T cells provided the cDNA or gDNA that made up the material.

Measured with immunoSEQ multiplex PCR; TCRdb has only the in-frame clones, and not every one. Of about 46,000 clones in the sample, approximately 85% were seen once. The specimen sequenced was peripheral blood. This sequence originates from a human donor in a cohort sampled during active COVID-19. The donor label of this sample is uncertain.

CDR3 sequence reads: CASSLDGTGANVLTF. CDR3 coding DNA: TGTGCCAGCAGCTTGGACGGGACTGGGGCCAACGTCCTGACTTTC. The chain recombines TRBV5-6 with TRBJ2-6; D may be TRBD2 (5 bases). The CDR3 is made up of 15 amino acids. The germline CDR1 and CDR2 sequences are SGHDT and YYEEEE. Trimming took off 0 bases at V and 2 bases at J, with 6 bases between the two ends.